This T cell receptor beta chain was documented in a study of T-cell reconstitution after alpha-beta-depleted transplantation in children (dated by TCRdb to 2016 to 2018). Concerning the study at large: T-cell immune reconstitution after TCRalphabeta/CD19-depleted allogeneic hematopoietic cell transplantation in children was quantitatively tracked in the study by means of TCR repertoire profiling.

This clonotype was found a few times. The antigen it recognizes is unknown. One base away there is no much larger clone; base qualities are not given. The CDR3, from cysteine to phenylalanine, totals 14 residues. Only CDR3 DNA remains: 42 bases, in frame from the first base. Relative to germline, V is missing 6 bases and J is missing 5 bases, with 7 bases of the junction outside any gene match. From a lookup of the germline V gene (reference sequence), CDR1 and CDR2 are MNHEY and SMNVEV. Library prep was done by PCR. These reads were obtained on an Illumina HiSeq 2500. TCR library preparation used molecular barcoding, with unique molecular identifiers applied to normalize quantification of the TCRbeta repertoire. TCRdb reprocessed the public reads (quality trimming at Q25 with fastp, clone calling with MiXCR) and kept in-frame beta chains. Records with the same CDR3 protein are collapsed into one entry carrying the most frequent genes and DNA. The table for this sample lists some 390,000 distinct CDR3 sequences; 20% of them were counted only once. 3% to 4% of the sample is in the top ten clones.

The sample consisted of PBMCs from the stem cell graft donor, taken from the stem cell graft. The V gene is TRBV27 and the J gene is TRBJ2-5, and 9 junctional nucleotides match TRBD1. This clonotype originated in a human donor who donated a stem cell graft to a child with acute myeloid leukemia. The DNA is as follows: TGTGCCAGCAGGTCGACAGGGGGGCGGGAGACCCAGTACTTC. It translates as CASRSTGGRETQYF.